The 20 T cell receptor beta chains below come from one sample, sequenced in a study of blood T cells in healthy people across ages. Together with a sample-barcoded 5' primer, a J-beta primer mix was included in a second PCR lasting about 6 to 11 cycles. Each CDR3 protein is one row after TCRdb ran MiXCR on the 5' RACE reads. The table has about 1,500,000 distinct CDR3 sequences, 35% to 45% seen once. Material for sequencing was blood. The receptors were sampled from a woman under 30 in good health.

This clonotype was detected a few times. This rearrangement joins TRBV4-2 to TRBJ2-7; 7 positions match TRBD2. CDR3 length: 15 amino acids. J gave up 3 bases and V 3 bases, and 8 bases lay outside the gene matches. Germline V gene data show CDR1 as LGHNA and CDR2 as YNFKEQ. CDR3 coding DNA: TGTGCCAGCAGCCAGAGAATGGGGGGGGGCTACGAGCAGTACTTC. Residues: CASSQRMGGGYEQYF.

This clonotype was recorded a few times. V gene TRBV7-2 combines with J gene TRBJ2-7; 8 bases agree with TRBD1. V shed 6 bases, J shed 5 bases, and the junction held 3 bases outside the gene matches. The CDR3 has 12 residues. Looked up from germline, CDR1 is SGHTA and CDR2 is FQGNSA. The CDR3 DNA reads as TGTGCCAGCAGACAGGGGGGCGACGAGCAGTACTTC. This gives the protein CASRQGGDEQYF.

This clonotype was picked up a small number of times. The chain joins TRBV21-1 to TRBJ2-5; the D call of TRBD1 is as the table states it, not checked on the DNA. TRBV21-1 corresponds to a pseudogene. The CDR3 runs 14 residues. The CDR3 loop is CASSTGQNQETQYF. The CDR3 nucleotides are TGTGCCAGCAGTACTGGACAGAACCAAGAGACCCAGTACTTC.

This clonotype showed up just a few times. This sequence joins TRBV3-1 and TRBJ1-1; D not resolved. V was clipped by 0 bases and J by 8 bases, with 13 bases between them. The CDR3 is made up of 14 amino acids. Looked up from germline, CDR1 is LGHDT and CDR2 is YNNKEL (reference sequence). The CDR3 DNA reads as TGTGCCAGCAGCCAAGAATTCAGGCTGCCCGAAGCTTTCTTT. Its protein product is CASSQEFRLPEAFF.

The chain carries TRBV7-9 and TRBJ1-1, with D perhaps TRBD1 (6 bases). The CDR3 spans 12 residues. V shed 5 bases and J shed 7 bases, with 11 bases lying between them. CDR1 SEHNR and CDR2 FQNEAQ come from the germline V gene (reference sequence). CDR3 region: CASSIDRLEAFF. CDR3 nucleotide sequence: TGTGCCAGCAGCATTGACAGGCTTGAAGCTTTCTTT. Based on the CDR3 plus reference TRBV7-9 and TRBJ1-1, the full variable domain is DTGVSQNPRHKITKRGQNVTFRCDPISEHNRLYWYRQTLGQGPEFLTYFQNEAQLEKSRLLSDRFSAERPKGSFSTLEIQRTEQGDSAMYLCASSIDRLEAFFGQGTRLTVV.

The chain has TRBV18 and TRBJ1-1, with 7 bases that match TRBD1. The junction had 6 bases not matched to a gene; V was cut back by 1 base and J by 4 bases. The CDR3 is 15 amino acids. CDR1 and CDR2 (germline): KGHSH, LQKENI. The CDR3 loop is CASSPQGAQGTEAFF. The CDR3, as DNA: TGTGCCAGCTCACCACAGGGGGCGCAGGGCACTGAAGCTTTCTTT.

The chain has TRBV11-2 and TRBJ2-7, with 14 positions matching TRBD2. The CDR3 sequence is 18 residues long. Germline lookup yields CDR1 SGHAT and CDR2 FQNNGV. Losses at the gene ends were 5 bases for V and 4 bases for J; bases not matched to a gene: 13. The CDR3 DNA is TGTGCCAGCAGCATTACCGGGACTAGCGGGAGAGATTTGTACGAGCAGTACTTC. As protein: CASSITGTSGRDLYEQYF.

This clonotype was recorded a few times. V usage is TRBV7-8 and J usage is TRBJ1-5; weak D call: TRBD1 (5 bases). The CDR3 is 16 amino acids. The V gene lost 0 bases and the J gene lost 4 bases, with 13 bases spanning the gap. Germline assignment: CDR1 SGHVS and CDR2 FQNEAQ. This CDR3 is CASSLAPGDSNQPQHF. The CDR3 DNA follows: TGTGCCAGCAGCTTAGCACCGGGGGATTCAAATCAGCCCCAGCATTTT. Full variable domain (outside the CDR3, taken from reference TRBV7-8 and TRBJ1-5): GAGVSQSPRYKVAKRGQDVALRCDPISGHVSLFWYQQALGQGPEFLTYFQNEAQLDKSGLPSDRFFAERPEGSVSTLKIQRTQQEDSAVYLCASSLAPGDSNQPQHFGDGTRLSIL.

The V gene is TRBV12-3 or TRBV12-4, the J gene TRBJ2-1; a possible D gene is TRBD1 (5 bases). V was pared by 6 bases and J by 5 bases, with 8 bases between. CDR3 length equals 12 residues. The CDR3 region is CASRGPDNEQFF. The CDR3 nucleotides are TGTGCCAGCAGGGGGCCGGACAATGAGCAGTTCTTC.

The V gene is TRBV7-2, the J gene TRBJ1-4; D may be TRBD1 (5 bases). Germline-derived CDR1 and CDR2 are SGHTA and FQGNSA. The CDR3 loop spans 15 amino acids. Trimming stripped 3 bases from V and 6 bases from J, with 14 bases between. CDR3 loop: CASSLESAGHEKLFF. The CDR3 nucleotides are TGTGCCAGCAGCTTGGAGTCGGCAGGGCATGAAAAACTGTTTTTT. The full variable domain, with the rest looked up from reference TRBV7-2 and TRBJ1-4, is GAGVSQSPSNKVTEKGKDVELRCDPISGHTALYWYRQSLGQGLEFLIYFQGNSAPDKSGLPSDRFSAERTGGSVSTLTIQRTQQEDSAVYLCASSLESAGHEKLFFGSGTQLSVL.

The chain is built from TRBV5-1 and TRBJ2-1; maybe TRBD2 (6 bases). The CDR3 is 16 residues long. The germline gives CDR1 SGHRS, CDR2 YFSETQ. The V gene lost 4 bases and the J gene lost 0 bases, with 14 bases spanning the gap. CDR3 in DNA: TGCGCCAGCAGCCCTTCGGGACTCCGCTCCTACAATGAGCAGTTCTTC. Protein product: CASSPSGLRSYNEQFF.

The chain links TRBV6-2 or TRBV6-3 to TRBJ1-6; D unresolved. This CDR3 contains 14 residues. Germline values: CDR1 MNHEY, CDR2 SVGEGT. The ends were cut back, 7 bases at V and 10 bases at J, with 17 bases in the middle. CDR3 DNA: TGTGCCAGCACCGAGACGGCAAGAAAGTCACCCCTCCACTTT. Translating gives CASTETARKSPLHF.

V gene TRBV5-1 combines with J gene TRBJ2-7; 12 positions agree with TRBD2. The V segment lost 4 bases and the J segment 5 bases; nucleotides outside the gene matches: 13. The CDR3 runs to 17 residues. Germline lookup yields CDR1 SGHRS and CDR2 YFSETQ. CDR3 region: CASSKQLRTSGVDEQYF. CDR3 sequence (DNA): TGCGCCAGCAGCAAGCAGCTAAGGACTAGCGGGGTCGACGAGCAGTACTTC.

The chain couples TRBV6-1 to TRBJ1-5; D gene unclear. CDR3 size: 15 residues. Deletions cut 6 bases from V and 4 bases from J, with 16 bases between. Germline values: CDR1 MNHNS, CDR2 SASEGT. CDR3: CASSEGPSPNQPQHF. The CDR3 coding sequence is TGTGCCAGCAGCGAGGGCCCCTCTCCTAATCAGCCCCAGCATTTT.

This clonotype was counted between two and nine times. The chain joins TRBV7-2 to TRBJ2-7, with a weak D call TRBD2 (6 bases). V lost 2 bases and J lost 3, with 14 bases in between. The CDR3 runs 15 residues. Germline CDR1 SGHTA, CDR2 FQGNSA. CDR3 region: CASSLLGSVYYEQYF. The CDR3, as DNA: TGTGCCAGCAGCTTACTCGGGAGCGTCTACTACGAGCAGTACTTC.

The chain has TRBV24-1 and TRBJ2-1, with D maybe TRBD2 (5 bases). From germline, CDR1 is KGHDR and CDR2 SFDVKD. V lost 6 bases and J lost 0, with 14 bases in between. The CDR3 runs to 16 residues. CDR3 DNA sequence: TGTGCCACCAGTACCTGGACTGGGAGCTCCTACAATGAGCAGTTCTTC. It is translated as CATSTWTGSSYNEQFF.

Details on this clonotype: At one of its ends the junction is not consistent with the germline gene, which may arise from a read error. The V call is TRBV12-3 or TRBV12-4, the J call TRBJ2-7; no firm D call. The CDR3 extends over 18 amino acids. This chain's CDR3 is CASSFKAKTGRISHEQYF. The CDR3 region has the DNA TGTGCCAGCAGTTTCAAGGCAAAGACTGGACGGATCTCCCACGAGCAGTACTTC.

The chain couples TRBV20-1 to TRBJ1-5, with 7 bases matching TRBD1. The germline V gene encodes CDR1 DFQATT and CDR2 SNEGSKA (reference sequence). V was pared by 5 bases and J by 5 bases, with 9 bases of the junction left unmatched. This CDR3 region has 14 residues. This CDR3 reads CSAFTTGDYQPQHF. The CDR3 bases are TGCAGTGCTTTTACCACAGGGGATTATCAGCCCCAGCATTTT.

Ten or more counts support this clonotype. The chain combines TRBV7-2 with TRBJ2-1, with D possibly matching TRBD1 (6 bases). CDR3 size: 14 residues. Deletions cut 3 bases from V and 8 bases from J, with 14 bases between. Germline-derived CDR1 and CDR2 are SGHTA and FQGNSA. DNA for the CDR3: TGTGCCAGCAGCTTGAATGGCAGGGGCGATGAGCAGTTCTTC. Amino acids: CASSLNGRGDEQFF.

V is TRBV6-1 and J is TRBJ1-5, with TRBD1 identical over 12 bases. The V gene end was trimmed by 10 bases and the J gene end by 7 bases; junction bases not matched to a gene: 8. The CDR3 covers 14 residues. Germline CDR1 is MNHNS and CDR2 is SASEGT. CDR3 loop: CATGDRGRGQPQHF. The CDR3 bases are TGTGCCACCGGGGACAGGGGGCGAGGGCAGCCCCAGCATTTT.